This is a list of T cell receptor beta chains from one sample in a study of patients and donors after allogeneic stem cell transplantation. One entry per CDR3 protein, called by TCRdb with MiXCR from the RT-PCR reads. Seen here are over 350,000 distinct CDR3 sequences, more than 15% observed once, and the top ten hold around 7.9%. Sequenced sample: blood, either unsorted or a sorted T cell fraction (not recorded which). These receptors all stem from a human donor who was either an allogeneic HSCT recipient or a stem cell or donor lymphocyte infusion donor (not recorded which). It is not recorded whose cells these are; they may come from a transplant donor. Both conserved end residues are part of each CDR3. D genes are given only for firm matches. Expanded clones are given a class, and other clones once, few, many or no size at all.

TGTGCCAGCAGTTACCTAAGTCTCTACGAGCAGTACTTC CASSYLSLYEQYF TRBJ2-7 - - TRBV6-6
TGTGCCAGCAGGCCCCCCCGGGCCAACACTGAAGCTTTCTTT CASRPPRANTEAFF TRBJ1-1 - - TRBV2
TGTGCCAGTTCGTGGGCTGGCCCCATTAGCGGGAGATACGCCTACGAGCAGTACTTC CASSWAGPISGRYAYEQYF TRBJ2-7 TRBD2 - TRBV19
TGCAGCGAAGACGGGGGGGCTAGCGGGAGACATACGCAGTATTTT CSEDGGASGRHTQYF TRBJ2-3 TRBD2 few TRBV29-1
TGTGCCAGCAGTTCGCGACACCATACTGAAGCTTTCTTT CASSSRHHTEAFF TRBJ1-1 - - TRBV27
TGCGCCAGCAGCTTCACCACCTCCTACGAGCAGTACTTC CASSFTTSYEQYF TRBJ2-7 - - TRBV5-1
TGTGCCAGCAGCTTAGCGCACGCTAGCGGGGGGTTCAAAAACATTCAGTACTTC CASSLAHASGGFKNIQYF TRBJ2-4 TRBD2 - TRBV7-2
TGCGCCAGCAGCTCAACGGGGCTCCGCGATGAGCAGTTCTTC CASSSTGLRDEQFF TRBJ2-1 - many TRBV5-1
TGCGCCAGCAGCAATGGGGGGGCAGCGGGAGACACCACAGATACGCAGTATTTT CASSNGGAAGDTTDTQYF TRBJ2-3 TRBD2 - TRBV5-1
TGTGCCACCAGTGACAGATACAATGAGCAGTTCTTC CATSDRYNEQFF TRBJ2-1 - - TRBV24-1
TGTGCCAGCATCAAAAGAGGGGCGGGCAATGAGCAGTTCTTC CASIKRGAGNEQFF TRBJ2-1 - many TRBV7-8
TGCAGTGCTAGAGGGACGCAGGAGACTCAGCCCCAGCATTTT CSARGTQETQPQHF TRBJ1-5 - few TRBV20-1
TGTGCTAGTGGTTTAGGGGCGTTGGATACGCAGTATTTT CASGLGALDTQYF TRBJ2-3 - few TRBV12-5
TGTGCCAGCAGTGAGGGGACAGGCTGGTTGAACACTGAAGCTTTCTTT CASSEGTGWLNTEAFF TRBJ1-1 TRBD1 many TRBV6-1
TGTGCCAGCAGCTTATGGTTACCAGACACAGATACGCAGTATTTT CASSLWLPDTDTQYF TRBJ2-3 - few TRBV7-9
TGTGCCAGCAGCTCCTCACAGGGAACGAAAAGAACTTTCTTT CASSSSQGTKRTFF TRBJ1-1 - - TRBV7-9
TGCGCCAGCAGCATACAGGGAGTTTCCTACAATGAGCAGTTCTTC CASSIQGVSYNEQFF TRBJ2-1 - few TRBV5-1
TGTGCCAGCAGTTACTCACCTAGCGTAAACACCGGGGAGCTGTTTTTT CASSYSPSVNTGELFF TRBJ2-2 - - TRBV6-5
TGTGCCAGCAGCCGAGGGATGGACGAGCAGTACTTC CASSRGMDEQYF TRBJ2-7 - few TRBV12-3/TRBV12-4
TGTGCCAGCAGTTTGCAGGAACAGGGCCAAGCTTTCTTT CASSLQEQGQAFF TRBJ1-1 - few TRBV12-3/TRBV12-4
TGCGCCAGCACCCAAGGGAGGGGACCGAACACCGGGGAGCTGCTGTTT CASTQGRGPNTGELLF TRBJ2-2 TRBD2 few TRBV5-1
TGTGCCAGCAGCCTATTGGGGGGGGACAGCTCCTACAATGAGCAGTTCTTC CASSLLGGDSSYNEQFF TRBJ2-1 - many TRBV5-5
TGTGCCAGCAGCCTCGGACCCAACGATGAGCAGTTCTTC CASSLGPNDEQFF TRBJ2-1 - - TRBV5-4
TGTGCCACCAGTATGTCAGGCACTCAGCCCCAGCATTTT CATSMSGTQPQHF TRBJ1-5 - - TRBV24-1
TGCAGTGCTAGCCAAGCGGGGACAGGGGGCTTCAACTATGGCTACACCTTC CSASQAGTGGFNYGYTF TRBJ1-2 TRBD1 few TRBV20-1
TGCAGTGTCCCAAAATCGGCCCCTGGAGGCGAGCAGTACTTC CSVPKSAPGGEQYF TRBJ2-7 - - TRBV20-1
TGTGCCACCAGTGATTTTCGACAGAACCAAGAGACCCAGTACTTC CATSDFRQNQETQYF TRBJ2-5 - few TRBV24-1
TGTGCCAGCAGCTTAGCCAGGGGAGATCAGCCCCAGCATTTT CASSLARGDQPQHF TRBJ1-5 - many TRBV7-9
TGCAGTGCTAGAGATTCCCGACAGCCTAATGAAAAACTGTTTTTT CSARDSRQPNEKLFF TRBJ1-4 - - TRBV20-1
TGTGCCAGCAGCCAAGTACTAGCGGGAGTATTTGAGCAGTACTTC CASSQVLAGVFEQYF TRBJ2-7 TRBD2 - TRBV14
TGTGCCAGCAACCCGACAGGGGTGGGGGCTTTCTTT CASNPTGVGAFF TRBJ1-1 TRBD1 - TRBV2
TGTGCCAGCCCCCGGAGGGTGTTCGGGATTAACACCGGGGAGCTGGTTTTT CASPRRVFGINTGELVF TRBJ2-2 - - TRBV27
TGTGCCACCGCGCTGGGGGGGCGTACGAACACCGGGGAGCTGTTTTTT CATALGGRTNTGELFF TRBJ2-2 - - TRBV24-1
TGTGCCAGCAGCGGAAGACAAGTAGTGAACACTGAAGCTTTCTTT CASSGRQVVNTEAFF TRBJ1-1 - - TRBV11-3
TGTGCCAGCAGCCGAGCGGGGAGCTCCTACGAGCAGTACTTC CASSRAGSSYEQYF TRBJ2-7 TRBD2 few TRBV11-3
TGCGCCAGCAGCTTGGCCCCGGGGGCAGGAGAGACCCAGTACTTC CASSLAPGAGETQYF TRBJ2-5 - few TRBV5-1
TGCGCCAGCAGCTCGGGACTAGCGGGGCTCTACAATGAGCAGTTCTTC CASSSGLAGLYNEQFF TRBJ2-1 TRBD2 many TRBV5-1
TGTGCCAGCAGCAAATTCGTCGGCCTCACAGATACGCAGTATTTT CASSKFVGLTDTQYF TRBJ2-3 - - TRBV21-1
TGCAGTGCTAGAGCCCGTCCGTACAGCGGGCTGAACACCGGGGAGCTGTTTTTT CSARARPYSGLNTGELFF TRBJ2-2 - few TRBV20-1
TGTGCCAGCAGCCCCTTAGCCTCGGGAGGGCCCCACTACGAGCAGTACTTC CASSPLASGGPHYEQYF TRBJ2-7 TRBD2 - TRBV7-2
TGCGCCAGCAGCGCGGGGCCCAATGAAAAACTGTTTTTT CASSAGPNEKLFF TRBJ1-4 - - TRBV5-1
TGTGCCAGCAGCCAAGGAGCGGGGTATGATGGCTACACCTTC CASSQGAGYDGYTF TRBJ1-2 - - TRBV3-1
TGTGCCAGCAGCGTAGGAGCTAGCGGGACCCCTGGGTTCGATGAGCAGTTCTTC CASSVGASGTPGFDEQFF TRBJ2-1 TRBD2 - TRBV9